Sequencing of this T cell receptor (beta chain) was carried out in a study of blood T cell repertoires in COVID-19 (dated by TCRdb to 2020 to 2021). Context from the whole study: Samples from collaborators originated in the United States, Italy and Spain and spanned both the acute and convalescent phases of COVID-19. Samples were obtained from the ongoing ImmuneRACE study (first 160 participants) and from 950 to 1,500 subjects provided by 6 global collaborators. A de-identified subject ID, COVID-19 status, age in years and sex were almost always included in the sample metadata. The dataset comprised deeply sampled blood TCRbeta repertoires from subjects exposed to, actively infected with, or recovered from COVID-19. Where available, HLA class I and class II types were obtained from metadata supplied by the sample provider rather than from assay-based typing. The material from the prospective study consisted of cDNA or gDNA derived from T cells, B-cell-depleted T cells, or PBMCs. The repertoires were made available in a free public database intended to serve as a resource for research on the immune response to SARS-CoV-2.

Sequences SGHVS (CDR1) and FQNEAQ (CDR2) are obtained from the germline V gene. V is pared back by 0 bases and J by 8 bases, with 10 bases lying between the germline termini. The CDR3 sequence holds 13 residues, the cysteine and phenylalanine included. Just CDR3 DNA is preserved here, 39 bases in frame from base 1. What the work shows at the level of the full study, not this receptor alone: The quantity of clinical and demographic metadata differed by source and by participant and was supplied without curation.

The immunoSEQ Assay, a bias-controlled multiplex PCR, was used to amplify TCRbeta CDR3 regions from genomic DNA. The authors processed their data as follows. Nucleated cell counts per sample were estimated from amplification of reference gene primers within the assay. To quantify the absolute abundance of each unique TCRbeta CDR3 rearrangement, sequence reads were collapsed and filtered. Productive Simpson clonality was computed per sample as the square root of Simpson's diversity index over productive rearrangements. TCRdb provides this immuneACCESS table in a form limited to in-frame rearrangements. Some clones are lacking; in checked studies, under half of them reflect an unresolved V gene, and why the rest are absent is not known. V and J calls and clone size come straight from that table; D and trimming were deduced from the DNA. This sample holds more than 65,000 clones; approximately 90% were observed only once. The top ten hold over 7% of the sample.

In the case of this clone: Its target antigen remains unknown. The record has no base qualities; no much larger clone is one base away.

The collaborating institutions used their own protocols to collect whole blood in K2EDTA tubes. For TCRbeta analysis, collaborators shipped samples as frozen whole blood, isolated PBMCs, or DNA extracted from either of those sample types. This receptor was identified in a man in his fifties with acute or convalescent COVID-19. Rearrangement joined TRBV7-8 to TRBJ1-2; the D gene cannot be resolved reliably. Sequencing was done on a sample of peripheral blood. In nucleotides, the sequence is TGTGCCAGCAGCTTAGCTCCAGGTAGGGGCTACACCTTC. Its product reads: CASSLAPGRGYTF.